Following are 30 T cell receptor beta chains from one sample sequenced in a study of cytomegalovirus exposure and HLA in healthy donors. Primers for the PCR totalled 60 Vbeta and 13 Jbeta. Repertoires were generated with immunoSEQ multiplex PCR, while TCRdb's copy carries only in-frame clones and drops some. This table has 150,000 to 200,000 clones, 80% to 90% appearing once. Sample: PBMCs. The source is a girl aged 5 to 17 in good health and CMV-seropositive.

V is TRBV7-2 and J is TRBJ2-1; TRBD2 matches 8 bases. CDR1 and CDR2 from the germline V gene are SGHTA and FQGNSA. V trimming: 2 bases; J trimming: 6 bases; junction bases outside the gene matches: 15. The CDR3 loop spans 18 amino acids. The CDR3 DNA reads TGTGCCAGCAGCTTATGCGGGGGGATCCCACTCACTTGCAATGAGCAGTTCTTC. Translation gives CASSLCGGIPLTCNEQFF.

The sample holds a few counts of this clone. This chain links TRBV4-2 with TRBJ2-7; TRBD1 might be the D (5 bases). V shed 3 bases and J shed 5 bases, with 17 bases lying between them. The CDR3 contains 15 residues. Germline V gene data show CDR1 as LGHNA and CDR2 as YNFKEQ. The CDR3 DNA sequence: TGTGCCAGCAGCCAGGGGCGCCAAGTGGGCCACGAGCAGTACTTC. Translating gives CASSQGRQVGHEQYF.

This sequence joins TRBV7-9 and TRBJ1-1; TRBD1 matches 7 bases. V lost 5 bases, J lost 11 bases, and 5 bases stayed unmatched. Germline CDR1 is SEHNR and CDR2 is FQNEAQ (reference sequence). The CDR3 totals 11 residues. CDR3 DNA sequence: TGTGCCAGCAGCACACAGGGGTGGGCTTTCTTT. This gives the protein CASSTQGWAFF.

The count of this clone is one. The genes are TRBV10-2 and TRBJ1-3; no definite D call. From germline, CDR1 is WSHSY and CDR2 SAAADI. Trimming shortened V by 8 bases and J by 8 bases, and 25 bases separated the two germline ends. This CDR3 has 16 amino acids. The CDR3 loop reads CASAPNRAYAEDTIYF. CDR3 sequence (DNA): TGCGCCAGCGCTCCTAATAGGGCGTACGCGGAGGACACCATATATTTT.

CDR3 residues: CAIKQAWNTEAFF. DNA for the CDR3: TGTGCCATCAAACAGGCCTGGAACACTGAAGCTTTCTTT. The chain uses TRBV7-9 and TRBJ1-1, with TRBD1 as a possible D gene (5 bases). From germline, CDR1 is SEHNR and CDR2 FQNEAQ (reference sequence). V gave up 10 bases and J gave up 1 base, with 13 bases separating them. This CDR3 comprises 13 residues.

The rearrangement joins TRBV6-5 to TRBJ1-2; 9 nucleotides line up with TRBD1. Trimming took 7 bases from V and 5 from J; bases not matched to a gene: 11. The CDR3 has 15 amino acids. CDR1 and CDR2 from the germline V gene are MNHEY and SVGAGI. This chain's CDR3 is CASTRGTGGGYGYTF. In DNA form, the CDR3 reads TGTGCCAGCACCCGAGGAACAGGGGGCGGTTATGGCTACACCTTC.

Only one count was recorded for this clone. V usage is TRBV29-1 and J usage is TRBJ1-4; 9 bases are shared with TRBD1. CDR1 SQVTM and CDR2 ANQGSEA come from the germline V gene. This CDR3 contains 12 residues. For the CDR3, the DNA is TGCAACCGACAGGGGGGGAATGAAAAACTGTTTTTT. This codes for CNRQGGNEKLFF. Together with reference TRBV29-1 and TRBJ1-4, the CDR3 gives the full variable domain: SAVISQKPSRDICQRGTSLTIQCQVDSQVTMMFWYRQQPGQSLTLIATANQGSEATYESGFVIDKFPISRPNLTFSTLTVSNMSPEDSSIYLCNRQGGNEKLFFGSGTQLSVL.

The gene calls are TRBV2 and TRBJ2-1; 8 bases are a match to TRBD2. The V and J ends lost 2 bases and 6 bases, in that order; junction bases with no gene match: 15. The germline CDR1 and CDR2 sequences are SNHLY and FYNNEI. The CDR3 is 18 amino acids. The CDR3 nucleotides read TGTGCCAGCAGTGAATATGGGGCGGGGGGCAGTATTCTCAATGAGCAGTTCTTC. This encodes CASSEYGAGGSILNEQFF.

V usage is TRBV30 and J usage is TRBJ1-5, with D tentatively TRBD1 (5 bases). Trimming pared 5 bases from V and 3 bases from J, leaving 11 bases between. Germline V CDR1 and CDR2: GTSNPN, SVGIG (reference sequence). The CDR3 is 13 amino acids. The chain's CDR3 is CAWRRDSNQPQHF. Here the CDR3 DNA reads TGTGCCTGGCGCCGGGACTCCAATCAGCCCCAGCATTTT.

The V and J genes are TRBV5-5 and TRBJ1-2, with D perhaps matching TRBD1 (6 bases). CDR3 length: 14 residues. Trimming shortened V by 3 bases and J by 7 bases, and 16 bases separated the two germline ends. From germline, CDR1 is SGHKS and CDR2 YYEKEE (reference sequence). CDR3 residues: CASSSWGGQGGYTF. The DNA for the CDR3 is TGTGCCAGCAGCTCCTGGGGGGGGCAGGGTGGCTACACCTTC.

The genes are TRBV19 and TRBJ2-1, with D possibly matching TRBD1 (5 bases). Germline CDR1 and CDR2: LNHDA and SQIVND (reference sequence). The CDR3 totals 13 residues. The V and J ends lost 5 bases and 8 bases respectively, with 13 bases between them. CDR3 DNA sequence: TGTGCCAGTAGTCTCAGGGATACCGATGAGCAGTTCTTC. It translates to CASSLRDTDEQFF.

This chain connects TRBV18 to TRBJ2-1; 9 bases align to TRBD1. This CDR3 comprises 14 residues. Germline V lookup: CDR1 KGHSH, CDR2 LQKENI. With 8 bases clipped from V and 6 bases from J, the junction kept 8 bases outside the gene matches. CDR3 in amino acids: CASIRQGDSNEQFF. The CDR3 DNA reads TGTGCCAGCATTAGACAGGGGGATAGCAATGAGCAGTTCTTC. Looking up the rest from reference TRBV18 and TRBJ2-1 gives the full variable domain: NAGVMQNPRHLVRRRGQEARLRCSPMKGHSHVYWYRQLPEEGLKFMVYLQKENIIDESGMPKERFSAEFPKEGPSILRIQQVVRGDSAAYFCASIRQGDSNEQFFGPGTRLTVL.

The V gene is TRBV2, the J gene TRBJ2-3; 9 nucleotides match TRBD1. V lost 3 bases to trimming and J lost 5 bases; unmatched junction nucleotides: 3. This CDR3 comprises 14 residues. The germline V gene has CDR1 SNHLY and CDR2 FYNNEI. CDR3 sequence (DNA): TGTGCCAGCAGTGAGACAGGGGGTATAGATACGCAGTATTTT. It codes for CASSETGGIDTQYF.

V is TRBV6-6 and J is TRBJ1-6, with a tentative D call TRBD1 (5 bases). The CDR3 is 16 amino acids. With 5 bases removed from V and 0 bases from J, the gap between germline ends came to 11 bases. CDR1 is MNHNY, CDR2 SVGAGI, per germline (reference sequence). CDR3 residues: CASSGTGASYNSPLHF. For the CDR3, the DNA is TGTGCCAGCAGTGGGACTGGGGCCTCCTATAATTCACCCCTCCACTTT.

This clone was recorded a few times. The CDR3 DNA follows: TGTGCCAGCAGCCGACCCCCTCAGGGACAGGGTGACACCGGGGAGCTGTTTTTT. Its translation: CASSRPPQGQGDTGELFF. V usage is TRBV13 and J usage is TRBJ2-2; 9 bases agree with TRBD1. Germline CDR1 is PRHDT and CDR2 is FYEKMQ (reference sequence). The CDR3 has 18 amino acids. V lost 5 bases and J lost 3; bases outside the gene matches: 13.

Comments on this clone: Relative to the germline gene, one junction end is altered; a read error may explain this. V is TRBV6-5 and J is TRBJ2-7, with TRBD1 matching over 8 bases. The CDR3 sequence is 12 residues long. The germline V gene has CDR1 MNHEY and CDR2 SVGAGI. In DNA, the CDR3 is TGTGCCAGCAGTAAACAGGGGGGCGAGCAATACTTC. Protein: CASSKQGGEQYF.

This clone was recorded once. Other DNA sequences in this sample translate to the same CDR3. V usage is TRBV5-4 and J usage is TRBJ1-2; no clear D. This CDR3 comprises 15 residues. Germline V CDR1 and CDR2: SGHNT, YYREEE (reference sequence). The germline V and J ends were trimmed by 4 bases and 2 bases, with 15 bases remaining between them. CDR3 loop: CASSPSGYLNYGYTF. CDR3 nucleotides: TGTGCCAGCAGCCCCTCGGGGTATTTGAACTATGGCTACACCTTC.

The V gene is TRBV11-3, the J gene TRBJ2-1; 12 bases fit TRBD2. CDR1 and CDR2 from the germline V gene are SGHNT and YENEEA. V was pared by 0 bases and J by 4 bases, with 13 bases of the junction left unmatched. The CDR3 totals 20 residues. CDR3 coding DNA: TGTGCCAGCAGCTTAGATATACAGTCACTAGCGGGGGGCCCTTACAATGAGCAGTTCTTC. Protein sequence: CASSLDIQSLAGGPYNEQFF.

The J gene is TRBJ2-3, the V gene TRBV11-3; D not certain. The V gene's germline CDR1 is SGHNT and CDR2 YENEEA. This CDR3 has 12 amino acids. V was shortened by 4 bases and J by 3 bases, with 5 bases between the two germline ends. In DNA form, the CDR3 reads TGTGCCAGCAGCTCTAGGACAGATACGCAGTATTTT. Its translation: CASSSRTDTQYF.

This chain joins TRBV7-3 and TRBJ2-7, with 11 bases identical to TRBD1. The ends lost 5 bases at V and 3 bases at J; junction bases unmatched: 6. The germline gives CDR1 SGHTA, CDR2 FQGTGA. The CDR3 runs 15 residues. The CDR3 reads CASSRSGTGGYEQYF. CDR3 DNA: TGTGCCAGCAGCCGGTCAGGGACAGGGGGCTACGAGCAGTACTTC.

V and J are TRBV15 and TRBJ2-7; 9 nucleotides line up with TRBD1. The CDR3 has 16 amino acids. In germline, CDR1 is LNHNV, CDR2 YYDKDF (reference sequence). J gave up 6 bases and V 3 bases, and 12 bases lay outside the gene matches. CDR3 sequence (DNA): TGTGCCACCAGCAGGAACTCCGGGACAGGGCTCGCCGAGCAGTACTTC. Protein sequence: CATSRNSGTGLAEQYF.

The chain employs TRBV28 and TRBJ1-2, with a tentative D call TRBD1 (5 bases). CDR3 length equals 13 residues. V lost 2 bases and J 5 bases, leaving 9 bases between the germline ends. The V gene's germline CDR1 is MDHEN and CDR2 SYDVKM. The CDR3 spells CASSLPGKYGYTF. CDR3 DNA: TGTGCCAGCAGTTTACCAGGGAAGTATGGCTACACCTTC.

Only one count was recorded for this clone. V is TRBV7-3 and J is TRBJ2-7; D might be TRBD1 (6 bases). CDR1 and CDR2 (germline): SGHTA, FQGTGA. The ends were cut back, 4 bases at V and 1 base at J, with 14 bases in the middle. This CDR3 comprises 15 residues. CDR3 nucleotides: TGTGCCAGCAGCTCCCAAGGAGGACAGTCCTACGAGCAGTACTTC. Translation gives CASSSQGGQSYEQYF. Complete variable domain (other parts from reference TRBV7-3 and TRBJ2-7): GAGVSQTPSNKVTEKGKYVELRCDPISGHTALYWYRQSLGQGPEFLIYFQGTGAADDSGLPNDRFFAVRPEGSVSTLKIQRTERGDSAVYLCASSSQGGQSYEQYFGPGTRLTVT.

V usage is TRBV6-5 and J usage is TRBJ1-1; D gene ambiguous. Germline V gene sequence: CDR1 MNHEY, CDR2 SVGAGI. The V end was cut by 5 bases, the J end by 10 bases, with 14 bases between. The CDR3 has 12 amino acids. The CDR3 sequence: CASSSMTSRAFF. The DNA of the CDR3 is TGTGCCAGCAGTAGTATGACAAGCCGAGCTTTCTTT.

The chain's CDR3 is CASSIQGSGTEAFF. CDR3 nucleotide sequence: TGTGCCAGCAGTATACAGGGGTCGGGCACTGAAGCTTTCTTT. This chain connects TRBV7-3 to TRBJ1-1; 7 nucleotides agree with TRBD1. The CDR3 is 14 residues long. Trimming took 6 bases from V and 4 from J; bases not matched to a gene: 8. CDR1 and CDR2 from the germline V gene are SGHTA and FQGTGA.

This rearrangement joins TRBV5-6 to TRBJ1-6; 9 bases agree with TRBD1. The CDR3 consists of 16 residues. Germline lookup yields CDR1 SGHDT and CDR2 YYEEEE. Germline trimming cut 4 bases from V and 7 bases from J; bases unmatched to any gene: 9. The CDR3 sequence is CASSPTGQGRNSPLHF. As DNA, the CDR3 is TGTGCCAGCAGCCCAACGGGACAGGGACGCAATTCACCCCTCCACTTT.

This clone was picked up one time. This chain connects TRBV27 to TRBJ1-5, with TRBD1 as a possible D gene (5 bases). Germline CDR1 reads MNHEY; CDR2 reads SMNVEV (reference sequence). V lost 5 bases and J 7 bases, leaving 15 bases between the germline ends. The CDR3 is 14 amino acids. The CDR3 is CASSPSYGGQPQHF. CDR3 DNA: TGTGCCAGCAGTCCCTCTTATGGGGGGCAGCCCCAGCATTTT.

The chain has TRBV5-6 and TRBJ1-5; 10 positions agree with TRBD1. Trimming at V came to 0 bases and at J to 6 bases, leaving 12 bases not matched to a gene. In germline, CDR1 is SGHDT, CDR2 YYEEEE. The CDR3 runs to 18 residues. The CDR3 DNA sequence: TGTGCCAGCAGCTTGGGGGACAGGGGCCCCGAGAGGGGTCAGCCCCAGCATTTT. Its protein product is CASSLGDRGPERGQPQHF.

The CDR3 loop reads CASSFNRGNYGYTF. As DNA, the CDR3 is TGTGCCAGCAGCTTTAACAGGGGGAACTATGGCTACACCTTC. The V gene is TRBV5-6, the J gene TRBJ1-2; 8 nucleotides match TRBD1. There are 14 residues in the CDR3. V gave up 2 bases and J gave up 2 bases; unmatched junction bases: 2. Germline CDR1 and CDR2: SGHDT and YYEEEE.

The chain joins TRBV7-3 to TRBJ1-1; D remains unclear. The CDR3 consists of 17 residues. V was shortened by 1 base and J by 0 bases, with 15 bases between the two germline ends. From germline, CDR1 is SGHTA and CDR2 FQGTGA. CDR3 in DNA: TGTGCCAGCAGCTTAATCCGCAGGTCAAGAATGAACACTGAAGCTTTCTTT. This translates into CASSLIRRSRMNTEAFF.